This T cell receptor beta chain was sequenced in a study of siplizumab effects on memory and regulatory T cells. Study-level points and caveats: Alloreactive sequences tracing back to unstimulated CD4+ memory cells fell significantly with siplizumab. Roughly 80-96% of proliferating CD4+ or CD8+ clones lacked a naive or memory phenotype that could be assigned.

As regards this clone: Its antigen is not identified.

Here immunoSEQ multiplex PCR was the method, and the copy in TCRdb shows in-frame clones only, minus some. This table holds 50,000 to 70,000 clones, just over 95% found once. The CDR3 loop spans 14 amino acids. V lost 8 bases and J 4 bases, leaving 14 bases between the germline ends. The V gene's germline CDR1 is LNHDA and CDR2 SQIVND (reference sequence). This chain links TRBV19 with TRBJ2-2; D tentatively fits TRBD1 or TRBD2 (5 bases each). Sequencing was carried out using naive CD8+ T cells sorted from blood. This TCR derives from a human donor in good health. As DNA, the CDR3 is TGTGCCAGTGGACAAGGACTGGGCACCGGGGAGCTGTTTTTT. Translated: CASGQGLGTGELFF.